These 15 T cell receptor beta chains originate from one sample sequenced in a study of cytomegalovirus exposure and HLA in healthy donors. With 60 Vbeta and 13 Jbeta primers, the PCR was carried out. Libraries were prepared by immunoSEQ multiplex PCR; TCRdb keeps only in-frame clonotypes and omits some of them. The sample lists about 130,000 clones, 65% to 80% occurring once. Sequencing input: PBMCs. Source of these receptors: a middle-aged woman in good health and CMV-seropositive.

The J gene is TRBJ2-1, the V gene TRBV27; D unclear. This CDR3 comprises 11 residues. The germline V and J ends were trimmed by 5 bases and 8 bases, with 7 bases remaining between them. CDR1 and CDR2 from the germline V gene are MNHEY and SMNVEV (reference sequence). The CDR3 DNA sequence: TGTGCCAGCAGTACGTTAGATGAGCAGTTCTTC. Translating it yields CASSTLDEQFF.

In its sample, this clone was seen once. The chain uses TRBV5-6 and TRBJ2-1, with no clear D. The ends were cut back, 3 bases at V and 1 base at J, with 17 bases in the middle. This CDR3 has 17 amino acids. Per the germline V gene, CDR1 is SGHDT and CDR2 is YYEEEE. CDR3 bases: TGTGCCAGCAGCTCGAACATCCTTGGCAGGTCCTACAATGAGCAGTTCTTC. Translated, it gives CASSSNILGRSYNEQFF.

The chain has TRBV2 and TRBJ2-1, with 11 bases identical to TRBD2. V lost 3 bases to trimming and J lost 8 bases; unmatched junction nucleotides: 6. This CDR3 has 15 residues. The germline CDR1 and CDR2 sequences are SNHLY and FYNNEI. DNA for the CDR3: TGTGCCAGCAGTGATAGCGGGAGGGCCGGGGATGAGCAGTTCTTC. Its protein product is CASSDSGRAGDEQFF.

The chain uses TRBV7-2 and TRBJ2-3, with 11 positions matching TRBD2. CDR1 and CDR2 from the germline V gene are SGHTA and FQGNSA. This CDR3 is built from 17 residues. J lost 3 bases, V lost 5 bases, and 10 bases had no gene match. The CDR3 protein is CASSLMTSGTKTDTQYF. The CDR3 nucleotides read TGTGCCAGCAGCCTTATGACTAGCGGGACGAAGACAGATACGCAGTATTTT.

The chain joins TRBV5-1 to TRBJ1-2, with 7 nucleotides matching TRBD1. Germline V gene lookup returns CDR1 SGHRS and CDR2 YFSETQ. CDR3 size: 14 residues. The V and J ends lost 1 base and 3 bases, in that order; junction bases with no gene match: 3. CDR3 loop: CASSLQGGDYGYTF. The CDR3 bases are TGCGCCAGCAGCTTGCAGGGGGGTGACTATGGCTACACCTTC.

The chain employs TRBV19 and TRBJ1-4; D might be TRBD1 (6 bases). The CDR3 extends over 15 amino acids. CDR1 and CDR2 from the germline V gene are LNHDA and SQIVND (reference sequence). V was pared by 6 bases and J by 3 bases, with 14 bases between. The CDR3: CASRRGPGANEKLFF. DNA for the CDR3: TGTGCCAGTAGGCGGGGGCCGGGGGCTAATGAAAAACTGTTTTTT.

The chain recombines TRBV4-1 with TRBJ1-2; TRBD1 aligns across 9 bases. The trim removed 3 bases at V and 2 bases at J, leaving 7 bases unmatched. CDR1 and CDR2 (germline): MGHRA, YSYEKL. The CDR3 contains 16 residues. In nucleotides, the CDR3 is TGCGCCAGCAGCCATCCTTACAGGGGGCGCAACTATGGCTACACCTTC. Its protein is CASSHPYRGRNYGYTF.

The J gene is TRBJ2-7, the V gene TRBV28; D gene ambiguous. Looked up from germline, CDR1 is MDHEN and CDR2 is SYDVKM. V was trimmed by 2 bases and J by 10 bases, leaving 12 bases between them. This CDR3 is 12 amino acids long. The CDR3 bases are TGTGCCAGCAGTTTAATTAGACACCCCCAGTACTTC. Encoded protein: CASSLIRHPQYF.

This chain links TRBV4-2 with TRBJ1-1; 7 positions match TRBD1. Trimming took 0 bases from V and 0 from J; bases not matched to a gene: 4. Germline loops: CDR1 LGHNA, CDR2 YNFKEQ. The CDR3 is made up of 16 amino acids. The CDR3 reads CASSQDKGQLNTEAFF. CDR3 bases: TGTGCCAGCAGCCAAGACAAGGGACAGTTGAACACTGAAGCTTTCTTT.

This chain connects TRBV6-1 to TRBJ1-1; tentatively, D is TRBD1 (6 bases). Per the germline V gene, CDR1 is MNHNS and CDR2 is SASEGT. The CDR3 totals 14 residues. The V and J ends lost 5 bases and 5 bases respectively, with 15 bases between them. The CDR3 coding sequence is TGTGCCAGCAGTCTTCGGACAGAAGGGACTGAAGCTTTCTTT. Translating gives CASSLRTEGTEAFF.

A note on this clone: The sample holds other DNA sequences that translate to the same CDR3. This sequence joins TRBV5-1 and TRBJ2-2; D not certain. The V and J ends lost 1 base and 0 bases respectively, with 4 bases between them. Germline V lookup: CDR1 SGHRS, CDR2 YFSETQ. This CDR3 has 14 amino acids. CDR3 sequence reads: CASSLTTNTGELFF. The CDR3 DNA is TGCGCCAGCAGCTTGACAACGAACACCGGGGAGCTGTTTTTT. The full variable domain, rest sourced from reference TRBV5-1 and TRBJ2-2, is KAGVTQTPRYLIKTRGQQVTLSCSPISGHRSVSWYQQTPGQGLQFLFEYFSETQRNKGNFPGRFSGRQFSNSRSEMNVSTLELGDSALYLCASSLTTNTGELFFGEGSRLTVL.

V usage is TRBV19 and J usage is TRBJ1-2, with D possibly TRBD1 on 5 matching bases. This CDR3 spans 14 amino acids. The germline gives CDR1 LNHDA, CDR2 SQIVND (reference sequence). The V and J ends lost 6 bases and 4 bases respectively, with 15 bases between them. The CDR3 spells CASSLTQGGYGYTF. CDR3 coding DNA: TGTGCCAGTAGCCTTACCCAGGGCGGCTATGGCTACACCTTC.

This chain connects TRBV6-1 to TRBJ2-3; 9 nucleotides align to TRBD2. This CDR3 contains 14 residues. Germline values: CDR1 MNHNS, CDR2 SASEGT. J was trimmed by 1 base and V by 6 bases; bases with no gene match: 2. The CDR3 sequence is CASRVAGGTDTQYF. CDR3 coding DNA: TGTGCCAGCAGAGTAGCGGGGGGCACAGATACGCAGTATTTT.

This chain connects TRBV5-1 to TRBJ2-7; TRBD2 agrees at 13 bases. The CDR3 is 16 amino acids. The V segment lost 3 bases and the J segment 1 base; nucleotides outside the gene matches: 4. Germline CDR1 SGHRS, CDR2 YFSETQ. CDR3 bases: TGCGCCAGCAGCTATACTAGCGGGGGGGTTTCCTACGAGCAGTACTTC. The encoded protein is CASSYTSGGVSYEQYF. The full variable domain, in which reference TRBV5-1 and TRBJ2-7 provide the parts outside the CDR3, is KAGVTQTPRYLIKTRGQQVTLSCSPISGHRSVSWYQQTPGQGLQFLFEYFSETQRNKGNFPGRFSGRQFSNSRSEMNVSTLELGDSALYLCASSYTSGGVSYEQYFGPGTRLTVT.

This clone was observed a few times. CDR3 amino acids: CASRGTSGRLRTYEQYF. CDR3 DNA: TGTGCCAGCAGGGGGACTAGCGGGAGGCTCCGGACCTACGAGCAGTACTTC. This chain connects TRBV27 to TRBJ2-7, with TRBD2 matching over 15 bases. Germline assignment: CDR1 MNHEY and CDR2 SMNVEV (reference sequence). With 6 bases clipped from V and 2 bases from J, the junction kept 8 bases outside the gene matches. The CDR3 totals 17 residues.